The 28 T cell receptor beta chains below all came from one sample that was sequenced in a study of cytomegalovirus exposure and HLA in healthy donors. The PCR ran on 60 Vbeta and 13 Jbeta primers. The data were produced by immunoSEQ multiplex PCR, yet TCRdb's version contains in-frame clones alone and is incomplete. The data show approximately 120,000 clones, around 72% seen once. Sequencing was done on a sample of PBMCs. Receptors were obtained from a woman between 45 and 65 years old in good health and CMV-seropositive.

This rearrangement joins TRBV7-9 to TRBJ1-2, with 9 bases that match TRBD1. This CDR3 is 16 amino acids long. CDR1 SEHNR and CDR2 FQNEAQ come from the germline V gene (reference sequence). J lost 6 bases, V lost 3 bases, and 11 bases had no gene match. The CDR3 bases are TGTGCCAGCAGCTTTTTTCTGCGACAGGGGGGCCATGGCTACACCTTC. Protein product: CASSFFLRQGGHGYTF.

CDR3 region: CSVDSGDSYEQYF. The CDR3, as DNA: TGCAGCGTTGACTCGGGGGACTCCTACGAGCAGTACTTC. This sequence joins TRBV29-1 and TRBJ2-7; a weak D match, TRBD2 (6 bases). Germline V lookup: CDR1 SQVTM, CDR2 ANQGSEA. V was cut by 3 bases and J by 0 bases, with 9 bases left in between. The CDR3 consists of 13 residues.

The rearrangement uses TRBV7-2 and TRBJ1-2; the D gene is possibly TRBD1 (6 bases). Germline V gene data show CDR1 as SGHTA and CDR2 as FQGNSA. The CDR3 runs to 14 residues. Trimming removed 1 base at V and 6 bases at J, with 12 bases between. CDR3: CASSLVGASHGYTF. CDR3 coding DNA: TGTGCCAGCAGCTTAGTGGGGGCGAGTCATGGCTACACCTTC.

V is TRBV7-9 and J is TRBJ1-2, with TRBD1 identical over 9 bases. The CDR3 sequence is 11 residues long. The germline CDR1 and CDR2 sequences are SEHNR and FQNEAQ (reference sequence). J gave up 14 bases and V 5 bases, and 6 bases lay outside the gene matches. CDR3 residues: CASSVGQGPTF. The CDR3 DNA follows: TGTGCCAGCAGCGTGGGACAGGGCCCAACCTTC. Full variable domain (missing parts from reference TRBV7-9 and TRBJ1-2): DTGVSQNPRHKITKRGQNVTFRCDPISEHNRLYWYRQTLGQGPEFLTYFQNEAQLEKSRLLSDRFSAERPKGSFSTLEIQRTEQGDSAMYLCASSVGQGPTFGSGTRLTVV.

The chain is built from TRBV7-9 and TRBJ2-7; no definite D call. This CDR3 comprises 14 residues. With 1 base removed from V and 3 bases from J, the gap between germline ends came to 10 bases. Per germline, CDR1 SEHNR and CDR2 FQNEAQ (reference sequence). The CDR3 loop reads CASSLGAFGYEQYF. The CDR3 DNA reads TGTGCCAGCAGCTTAGGGGCGTTCGGCTACGAGCAGTACTTC.

This clone showed up many times. The gene calls are TRBV10-3 and TRBJ1-1; D remains ambiguous. Germline V gene sequence: CDR1 ENHRY, CDR2 SYGVKD. The CDR3 covers 11 residues. Trimming pared 10 bases from V and 1 base from J, leaving 7 bases between. The chain's CDR3 is CATTSNTEAFF. CDR3 nucleotide sequence: TGTGCCACCACTTCGAACACTGAAGCTTTCTTT.

The genes are TRBV4-3 and TRBJ1-4, with D possibly TRBD1 on 6 matching bases. The CDR3 consists of 15 residues. Per the germline V gene, CDR1 is LGHNA and CDR2 is YSLEER. V lost 4 bases and J lost 3, with 12 bases in between. CDR3 DNA: TGCGCCAGCAGCCCTCGGACAGCCCCTAATGAAAAACTGTTTTTT. It encodes CASSPRTAPNEKLFF.

This clone has only a few counts. The chain is built from TRBV7-2 and TRBJ2-5, with TRBD2 matching 7 bases. The DNA end is a closer match to TRBJ2-7, so the J assignment may be wrong. Germline CDR1 is SGHTA and CDR2 is FQGNSA. The CDR3 loop spans 13 amino acids. This CDR3 reads CASGELAEVEQYF. CDR3 nucleotides: TGTGCCAGCGGTGAGCTAGCGGAAGTCGAGCAGTACTTC.

This clone is a singleton in its sample. The J gene is TRBJ2-7, the V gene TRBV7-2; maybe TRBD1 (5 bases). The CDR3 sequence is 17 residues long. CDR1 is SGHTA, CDR2 FQGNSA, per germline. The ends were cut back, 5 bases at V and 2 bases at J, with 22 bases in the middle. The CDR3 nucleotides are TGTGCCAGCAGCCCTTCAATTATGGCAGGGCGAACCTACGAGCAGTACTTC. Protein product: CASSPSIMAGRTYEQYF. Based on the CDR3 plus reference TRBV7-2 and TRBJ2-7, the full variable domain is GAGVSQSPSNKVTEKGKDVELRCDPISGHTALYWYRQSLGQGLEFLIYFQGNSAPDKSGLPSDRFSAERTGGSVSTLTIQRTQQEDSAVYLCASSPSIMAGRTYEQYFGPGTRLTVT.

The chain uses TRBV11-1 and TRBJ2-7; a possible D gene is TRBD1 (5 bases). The germline V gene encodes CDR1 SGHAT and CDR2 FQDESV (reference sequence). V was cut by 1 base and J by 3 bases, with 7 bases left in between. The CDR3 is 13 amino acids. CDR3 sequence (DNA): TGTGCCAGCAGCTTAGAGACAGACTACGAGCAGTACTTC. This translates into CASSLETDYEQYF. Using reference TRBV11-1 and TRBJ2-7 for the parts outside the CDR3, the full variable domain is EAEVAQSPRYKITEKSQAVAFWCDPISGHATLYWYRQILGQGPELLVQFQDESVVDDSQLPKDRFSAERLKGVDSTLKIQPAELGDSAMYLCASSLETDYEQYFGPGTRLTVT.

The CDR3, as DNA: TGCGCCAGCAGCCAAGATCTTAAGGGGGTGTATGGCTACACCTTC. Residues: CASSQDLKGVYGYTF. The chain couples TRBV4-3 to TRBJ1-2; D might be TRBD1 (6 bases). From germline, CDR1 is LGHNA and CDR2 YSLEER. Deletions cut 0 bases from V and 5 bases from J, with 13 bases between. CDR3 length equals 15 residues.

The rearrangement uses TRBV11-3 and TRBJ2-2, with D possibly TRBD1 on 6 matching bases. Germline CDR1 reads SGHNT; CDR2 reads YENEEA. V was clipped by 1 base and J by 1 base, with 16 bases between them. The CDR3 is made up of 18 amino acids. The CDR3: CASSLGGLKTGNTGELFF. The CDR3 bases are TGTGCCAGCAGCTTAGGCGGATTGAAGACAGGGAACACCGGGGAGCTGTTTTTT.

The chain has TRBV7-6 and TRBJ1-3; no firm D call. Per germline, CDR1 SGHVS and CDR2 FNYEAQ. The CDR3 loop spans 16 amino acids. Trimming pared 0 bases from V and 4 bases from J, leaving 13 bases between. CDR3 nucleotide sequence: TGTGCCAGCAGCTTAGCAGGGCCAACGGGGGGAAACACCATATATTTT. Translated, it gives CASSLAGPTGGNTIYF. The full variable domain, rest sourced from reference TRBV7-6 and TRBJ1-3, is GAGVSQSPRYKVTKRGQDVALRCDPISGHVSLYWYRQALGQGPEFLTYFNYEAQQDKSGLPNDRFSAERPEGSISTLTIQRTEQRDSAMYRCASSLAGPTGGNTIYFGEGSWLTVV.

This rearrangement joins TRBV5-5 to TRBJ2-7; D is uncertain. The length of the CDR3 is 13 residues. Germline-derived CDR1 and CDR2 are SGHKS and YYEKEE (reference sequence). V lost 2 bases, J lost 0 bases, and 6 bases lay in between. CDR3 region: CASSFAGSYEQYF. CDR3 DNA: TGTGCCAGCAGCTTCGCAGGCTCCTACGAGCAGTACTTC.

V gene TRBV30 combines with J gene TRBJ2-5; D is perhaps TRBD2 (5 bases). The J call may be in error: the DNA end matches TRBJ2-7 better. The CDR3 spans 12 residues. Germline CDR1 and CDR2: GTSNPN and SVGIG (reference sequence). The CDR3 nucleotides are TGTGCCTGGAGTGTAACGGGAAACGAGCAGTACTTC. Translating it yields CAWSVTGNEQYF.

About this clone: Germline is not matched at one junction end, which may reflect a read error. The V call is TRBV30, the J call TRBJ1-3, with unresolved D. The length of the CDR3 is 14 residues. Germline-derived CDR1 and CDR2 are GTSNPN and SVGIG (reference sequence). Written as DNA, the CDR3 is TGTGCCGGGAGATCGGGGAGCTCTGGAAACACCATATATTTT. This gives the protein CAGRSGSSGNTIYF.

The chain joins TRBV4-2 to TRBJ1-6, with D possibly matching TRBD1 (5 bases). Trimming left V 1 base short and J 8 bases short, with 12 bases between. The CDR3 loop spans 15 amino acids. From germline, CDR1 is LGHNA and CDR2 YNFKEQ. CDR3 region: CASSQVPGLYSPLHF. The CDR3 region has the DNA TGTGCCAGCAGCCAAGTTCCAGGGTTATATTCACCCCTCCACTTT.

The chain recombines TRBV4-3 with TRBJ2-2; TRBD1 might be the D (5 bases). This CDR3 comprises 13 residues. The ends were cut back, 4 bases at V and 5 bases at J, with 8 bases in the middle. Germline V CDR1 and CDR2: LGHNA, YSLEER. The DNA for the CDR3 is TGCGCCAGCAGCCGACAGCCAACCGGGGAGCTGTTTTTT. Its protein is CASSRQPTGELFF.

This clone has just one count. The genes are TRBV30 and TRBJ2-3, with TRBD2 matching over 10 bases. Germline V gene data show CDR1 as GTSNPN and CDR2 as SVGIG (reference sequence). Trimming cost V 4 bases and J 6 bases; bases outside gene matches: 10. The CDR3 consists of 15 residues. The CDR3 here is CAWTTLAGALDTQYF. The CDR3, as DNA: TGTGCCTGGACTACCCTAGCGGGAGCCTTGGATACGCAGTATTTT.

This sequence joins TRBV5-1 and TRBJ1-1, with 8 bases lining up with TRBD1. The CDR3 has 16 amino acids. Germline CDR1 SGHRS, CDR2 YFSETQ. V lost 0 bases, J lost 4 bases, and 8 bases stayed unmatched. DNA of the CDR3: TGCGCCAGCAGCTTGGCCACCACGACAGGGGTCACTGAAGCTTTCTTT. Its translation: CASSLATTTGVTEAFF.

This sequence joins TRBV19 and TRBJ2-3; 8 nucleotides align to TRBD1. V shed 4 bases and J 1 base; nucleotides not matched to a gene: 1. CDR3 length equals 14 residues. CDR1 LNHDA and CDR2 SQIVND come from the germline V gene (reference sequence). This CDR3 reads CASSTGQGTDTQYF. The CDR3 region has the DNA TGTGCCAGTAGTACGGGACAGGGCACAGATACGCAGTATTTT.

This clone has only a few counts. The V gene is TRBV2, the J gene TRBJ2-1; D remains ambiguous. This CDR3 comprises 13 residues. Germline V gene sequence: CDR1 SNHLY, CDR2 FYNNEI. The ends were cut back, 8 bases at V and 7 bases at J, with 15 bases in the middle. This CDR3 reads CASLLNTPNEQFF. Written as DNA, the CDR3 is TGTGCCAGCCTACTTAATACGCCGAATGAGCAGTTCTTC.

The V gene is TRBV19, the J gene TRBJ1-4; D may be TRBD1 (5 bases). The CDR3 extends over 11 amino acids. The germline V gene encodes CDR1 LNHDA and CDR2 SQIVND (reference sequence). Deletions cut 11 bases from V and 6 bases from J, with 10 bases between. CDR3 protein: CAWGPDEKLFF. Written as DNA, the CDR3 is TGTGCCTGGGGCCCGGATGAAAAACTGTTTTTT.

The V gene is TRBV10-3, the J gene TRBJ1-6; D might be TRBD1 (6 bases). The CDR3 has 14 residues. Trimming removed 10 bases from V and 1 base from J, with 11 bases in between. Germline loops: CDR1 ENHRY, CDR2 SYGVKD. CDR3 DNA: TGTGCCACCTCAGGGGAGTCCTATAATTCACCCCTCCACTTT. This encodes CATSGESYNSPLHF.

V and J are TRBV7-9 and TRBJ2-5; possibly TRBD1 for D (6 bases). The CDR3 runs to 12 residues. The V gene lost 5 bases and the J gene lost 5 bases, with 9 bases spanning the gap. CDR1 and CDR2 from the germline V gene are SEHNR and FQNEAQ (reference sequence). CDR3 bases: TGTGCCAGCAGCCCTAGGGGGGAGACCCAGTACTTC. It encodes CASSPRGETQYF.

This chain uses TRBV6-1 with TRBJ1-5; D uncertain. CDR3 length: 17 residues. V lost 0 bases to trimming and J lost 1 base, with 13 bases between them. CDR1 is MNHNS, CDR2 SASEGT, per germline. The CDR3: CASSEASEAGSNQPQHF. CDR3 nucleotide sequence: TGTGCCAGCAGTGAAGCTAGTGAGGCGGGGAGCAATCAGCCCCAGCATTTT.

This sequence joins TRBV5-8 and TRBJ1-1; D perhaps matches TRBD1 (6 bases). Trimming removed 0 bases from V and 1 base from J, with 13 bases in between. The germline V gene has CDR1 SGHTS and CDR2 YDEGEE. The CDR3 runs 16 residues. Here the CDR3 reads CASSLEILRGNTEAFF. For the CDR3, the DNA is TGTGCCAGCAGCTTGGAGATCCTCAGGGGGAACACTGAAGCTTTCTTT. Full variable domain (missing parts from reference TRBV5-8 and TRBJ1-1): EAGVTQSPTHLIKTRGQQATLRCSPISGHTSVYWYQQALGLGLQFLLWYDEGEERNRGNFPPRFSGRQFPNYSSELNVNALELEDSALYLCASSLEILRGNTEAFFGQGTRLTVV.

The chain has TRBV4-3 and TRBJ1-5; 7 bases agree with TRBD1. Germline V CDR1 and CDR2: LGHNA, YSLEER. V lost 0 bases and J lost 5; bases outside the gene matches: 7. This CDR3 is 16 amino acids long. This CDR3 reads CASSQDLDRVHQPQHF. CDR3 in DNA: TGCGCCAGCAGCCAAGATCTCGACAGGGTCCATCAGCCCCAGCATTTT.